What follows describes a single T cell receptor (beta chain). Its cognate antigen is unknown. The data originate from a study of T-cell memory formation after mild COVID-19. Overall study context: TCR clusters were largely donor specific.

Study-level findings and limits: Contracting CD4+ clones were located mainly in CM and EM, and CD8+ clones in EMRA.

Constant-segment primers were used for 5'RACE, and the resulting TCR alpha and TCR beta cDNA libraries carried sample barcodes and UMIs. TCRdb fed the 5' RACE reads into MiXCR, producing one record per CDR3 protein. The table records around 340,000 distinct CDR3 sequences, over 10% of them present only once. V was cut by 6 bases and J by 3 bases, with 12 bases left in between. CDR3 size: 14 residues. The germline gives CDR1 LNHDA, CDR2 SQIVND (reference sequence). The rearrangement uses TRBV19 and TRBJ1-5, with TRBD1 as a possible D gene (5 bases). The material sequenced was PBMCs or a T cell subset sorted from them (not recorded which). The sequence was collected from a man younger than 30 who had mild COVID-19 (a few samples of this study predate the infection). Cell type and time point are not known. The CDR3 bases are TGTGCCAGTAGCTCGGGGGGGACCAATCAGCCCCAGCATTTT. Translated: CASSSGGTNQPQHF.